The source of this TCR beta chain is a study of neurological immune-mediated disorders. Time point indicated: longitudinal time-point 2. Relative to its sample, this clonotype is medium-sized. Trimming removed 3 bases from V and 10 bases from J, with 15 bases in between. The CDR3 length is 13 residues. MiXCR was run by TCRdb on the 5' RACE reads, yielding one entry per CDR3 protein. Of some 30,000 distinct CDR3 sequences listed, 13% were seen once; the top ten hold 2.3%. Sequencing input: PBMCs. The V gene is TRBV12-3 or TRBV12-4, the J gene TRBJ1-1; no clear D. The clonotype originates from a woman in her thirties or forties in good health. The chain's CDR3 is CASSFVPGSGAFF. The CDR3 DNA follows: TGTGCCAGCAGTTTTGTACCGGGATCGGGAGCTTTCTTT.